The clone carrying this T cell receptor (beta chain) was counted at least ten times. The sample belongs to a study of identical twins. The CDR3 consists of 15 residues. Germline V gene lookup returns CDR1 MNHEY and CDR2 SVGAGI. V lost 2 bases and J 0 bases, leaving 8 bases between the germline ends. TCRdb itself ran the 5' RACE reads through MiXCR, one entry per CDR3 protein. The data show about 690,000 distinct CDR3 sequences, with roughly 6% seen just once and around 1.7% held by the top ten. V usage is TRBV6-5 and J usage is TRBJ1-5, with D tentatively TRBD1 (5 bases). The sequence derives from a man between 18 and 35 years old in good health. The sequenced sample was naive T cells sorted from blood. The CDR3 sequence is CASSYARDSNQPQHF. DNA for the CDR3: TGTGCCAGCAGTTACGCCAGGGATAGCAATCAGCCCCAGCATTTT.